This T cell receptor (beta chain) was obtained from a study of T cell repertoires in cytomegalovirus infection (dated by TCRdb to the late 2010s). Study-wide context: Donor HLA type was relevant to the analysis, because carriage of CMV infection together with the matching HLA type was indicated by public TCR beta signatures.

The CDR3 contains 15 residues, cysteine and phenylalanine counted. Only the CDR3 DNA stays, 45 bases, in frame from base 1. CDR1 and CDR2 (MNHEY, SVGAGI) derive from the germline V gene. V was cut back by 2 bases and J by 1 base, leaving a gap of 11 bases between them. Instrument on record: Illumina HiSeq 1500. Using fastp at Q25 and MiXCR, TCRdb reprocessed the public reads and kept productive beta chains. Merged by CDR3 protein, the rows form single entries marked with the most common genes and DNA. The sample table lists more than 400,000 distinct CDR3 sequences, about 30% of them with a count of one. Around 14% of the sample goes to the ten largest clones. General findings and caveats noted by the study authors: Carriers of CMV infection plus the relevant HLA type were discriminated by the cumulative frequency of public TCR beta family members in the study cohort and in an independent 352-donor cohort. In the ex vivo response, HLA-C-restricted CMV-specific TCR beta clonotypes were dominant, and in two of eight donors the single most frequent clonotype came from this HLA-C-restricted group.

This clonotype was picked up a small number of times. Its antigen is unknown. No base-level quality is on record; no much larger clone is a single base apart. The material sequenced was PBMCs. The chain employs TRBV6-5 and TRBJ2-5; the D segment could be TRBD2, given 5 matching bases. The clonotype comes from a human donor in good health (CMV status not recorded). Some clones in this sample may be carry-over from other donors' samples. The CDR3 protein is CASSYVRAAQETQYF. The sequenced DNA: TGTGCCAGCAGTTACGTTAGAGCGGCCCAAGAGACCCAGTACTTC.